A selection of T cell receptor beta chains follows, all from one sample in a study of CD4+ T cells in melanoma. The protocol was immunoSEQ multiplex PCR, while the TCRdb copy is restricted to in-frame clones and leaves out a portion. The sample gives about 15,000 clones, roughly 66% of which show up once; approximately 13% is in the top ten. The sequencing input was cells from a culture (not recorded whether cultured in vitro). The receptor set was obtained from a human donor with melanoma. CDR3s include the opening cysteine and the closing phenylalanine or tryptophan. Each record gives: D gene, V gene, clone size, J gene, CDR3 DNA, CDR3 protein. The D gene is left open where the match is weak. Rows give clone size only sometimes, using once, few, many, or a class for an expanded clone.

>NA|TRBV6-1|NA|TRBJ1-6
TGTGCCAGCAGTGCCGGGGGGTGGTCAGGTTCACCCCTCCACTTT
CASSAGGWSGSPLHF
>TRBD2|TRBV30|NA|TRBJ2-3
TGTGCCTGGAGTCGCGGGGGGGCCGGAGATACGCAGTATTTT
CAWSRGGAGDTQYF
>NA|TRBV5-4|once|TRBJ1-1
TGTGCCAGCAGCACGGAAAACACTGAAGCTTTCTTT
CASSTENTEAFF
>NA|TRBV19|NA|TRBJ1-2
TGTGCCAGTACGGGGGGCCCCTATGGCTACACCTTC
CASTGGPYGYTF
>NA|TRBV5-1|NA|TRBJ1-1
TGCGCCAGCACGAGGGGGGCATGGAACACTGAAGCTTTCTTT
CASTRGAWNTEAFF
>NA|TRBV5-1|few|TRBJ2-1
TGCGCCAGCAGCTCTCCGGGACACCCAAACTACAATGAGCAGTTCTTC
CASSSPGHPNYNEQFF
>NA|TRBV5-1|NA|TRBJ1-4
TGCGCCAGCAGCCCAGGTTCCGCAACTAATGAAAAACTGTTTTTT
CASSPGSATNEKLFF
>NA|TRBV19|NA|TRBJ1-4
TGTGCCAGTGACCCGACGGGGTTCCGGGAAAAACTGTTTTTT
CASDPTGFREKLFF
>TRBD2|TRBV7-2|NA|TRBJ2-5
TGTGCCAGCAGCTCCCAGCCCCCCCGACTAGCGAAACAAGAGACCCAGTACTTC
CASSSQPPRLAKQETQYF
>NA|TRBV11-2|NA|TRBJ1-2
TGTGCCAGCAGCCGTCTTTATGGCCCCCGACAGGAAGGCTATGGCTACACCTTC
CASSRLYGPRQEGYGYTF
>TRBD2|TRBV11-2|NA|TRBJ2-7
TGTGCCAGCAGCTTAGATGGCATAGCGGGAGTCTACGAGCAGTACTTC
CASSLDGIAGVYEQYF
>TRBD2|TRBV9|NA|TRBJ2-3
TGTGCCAGCAGCCTAGTAGGTGGGACTAGCGGGGGGGCTGATACGCAGTATTTT
CASSLVGGTSGGADTQYF
>NA|TRBV10-3|few|TRBJ1-5
TGTGCCACCAGGGAACGCAATCAGCCCCAGCATTTT
CATRERNQPQHF
>NA|TRBV7-2|NA|TRBJ1-2
TGTGCCAGCAGCCCCAGGGGTAACTATGGCTACACCTTC
CASSPRGNYGYTF
>NA|TRBV10-3|NA|TRBJ2-3
TGTGCCGTTGGGGGCGCGGATACGCAGTATTTT
CAVGGADTQYF
>NA|TRBV11-2|medium-sized|TRBJ1-6
TGTGCCAGCAGCCCAACGCCGGACTGGAGCTCCTATAATTCACCCCTCCACTTT
CASSPTPDWSSYNSPLHF
>NA|TRBV6-1|NA|TRBJ1-3
TGTGCCAGCAGTGGGGGGGCTGGAAACACCATATATTTT
CASSGGAGNTIYF
>NA|TRBV6-5|NA|TRBJ2-7
TGTGCCAGCAGTTACTCAAGTGGCCGGAACTACGAGCAGTACTTC
CASSYSSGRNYEQYF
>NA|TRBV9|few|TRBJ1-2
TGTGCCAGCAGCGTAGACGGGGCACTGAGCTATGGCTACACCTTC
CASSVDGALSYGYTF
>NA|TRBV5-1|NA|TRBJ2-7
TGCGCCAGCAGCTTGGCCTCACGTTCCTACGAGCAGTACTTC
CASSLASRSYEQYF
>NA|TRBV11-2|NA|TRBJ1-1
TGTGCCAGCAGCGCAAGACAGATCTTAGAAGCTTTCTTT
CASSARQILEAFF
>NA|TRBV4-2|medium-sized|TRBJ1-1
TGTGCCAGCAGCCAAGGGGGGGGATGGAACACTGAAGCTTTCTTT
CASSQGGGWNTEAFF
>NA|TRBV5-1|once|TRBJ1-6
TGCGCCAGCAGCTCTGCAGGGTATCAAAATTCACCCCTCCACTTT
CASSSAGYQNSPLHF
>NA|TRBV9|NA|TRBJ2-2
TGTGCCAGCAGCGTAGGGGGATGGGGGGCCAACACCGGGGAGCTGTTTTTT
CASSVGGWGANTGELFF
>NA|TRBV5-1|NA|TRBJ2-5
TGCGCCAGCAGCCCTCAGGGGGGGCAAGAGACCCAGTACTTC
CASSPQGGQETQYF
>TRBD1|TRBV19|few|TRBJ1-1
TGTGCCAGTAGTATAAGCAGGGGGGATACTGAAGCTTTCTTT
CASSISRGDTEAFF
>NA|TRBV5-4|NA|TRBJ2-3
TGTGCCAGCAGCTTGGGAGGCAGGGTAGCGGAAACTAGCACAGATACGCAGTATTTT
CASSLGGRVAETSTDTQYF
>TRBD2|TRBV5-1|NA|TRBJ2-7
TGCGCCAGCAGCCCGAGCGGGGCCGAGATCGAGCAGTACTTC
CASSPSGAEIEQYF
>TRBD1|TRBV4-1|NA|TRBJ1-4
TGCGCCAGCAGCCAAGACGGGACAGGGACAACTAATGAAAAACTGTTTTTT
CASSQDGTGTTNEKLFF
>TRBD1|TRBV6-1|once|TRBJ1-5
TGTGCCAGCAGTGAGCGGGACAGGGTCGGTTTTCCCCAGCATTTT
CASSERDRVGFPQHF
>NA|TRBV30|NA|TRBJ1-6
TGTGCCTGGAGTGTACGCAGAGCTAATTCACCCCTCCACTTT
CAWSVRRANSPLHF
>NA|TRBV5-6|NA|TRBJ1-2
TGTGCCAGCAGCTTCCTCTATGGCTACACCTTC
CASSFLYGYTF
>NA|TRBV18|NA|TRBJ1-1
TGTGCCAGCTCACCCCGGGGTAGAAGAGAAGCTTTCTTT
CASSPRGRREAFF
>NA|TRBV19|few|TRBJ2-1
TGTGCCAGTAGTATCCGCAATGAGCAGTTCTTC
CASSIRNEQFF
>NA|TRBV21-1|NA|TRBJ1-5
TGTGCCATTCGCCCGGGTGCTTTCCGGGACAATCAGCCCCAGCATTTT
CAIRPGAFRDNQPQHF
>NA|TRBV29-1|medium-sized|TRBJ1-3
TGCAGCGTGAGGACAGCTGGAAACACCATATATTTT
CSVRTAGNTIYF
>TRBD1|TRBV6-6|NA|TRBJ1-2
TGTGCCAGCAGTACCCCGGACAGGGGCGACTATGGCTACACCTTC
CASSTPDRGDYGYTF
>NA|TRBV19|once|TRBJ1-2
TGTGCCAGTAGTATTCAGGGCCAGAGTTATGGCTACACCTTC
CASSIQGQSYGYTF
>TRBD2|TRBV30|NA|TRBJ2-2
TGTGCCTGGAGTGTAGGCGGGGGAGCTCTCACCGGGGAGCTGTTTTTT
CAWSVGGGALTGELFF
>NA|TRBV7-9|NA|TRBJ1-1
TGTGCCAGCAACGTAGGGGAACCGGGGTACACTGAAGCTTTCTTT
CASNVGEPGYTEAFF
>NA|TRBV10-2|NA|TRBJ2-1
TGCGCCAGCACGAGCTCCGGGACGGAGAATGAGCAGTTCTTC
CASTSSGTENEQFF
>TRBD1|TRBV5-1|once|TRBJ2-5
TGCGCCAGCCACCGGGGACAGGGGGAAGAGACCCAGTACTTC
CASHRGQGEETQYF
>NA|TRBV5-1|NA|TRBJ2-3
TGCGCCACCCGAAGAACAGGTAAAGATACGCAGTATTTT
CATRRTGKDTQYF
>TRBD2|TRBV5-4|NA|TRBJ2-1
TGTGCCAGCAGCACGGGACTAGCGGGCAATGAGCAGTTCTTC
CASSTGLAGNEQFF
>TRBD1|TRBV10-1|NA|TRBJ2-3
TGCGCCAGCAGTGTCGCCGGGACAGGGTATGCAGATACGCAGTATTTT
CASSVAGTGYADTQYF
>NA|TRBV7-9|NA|TRBJ1-1
TGTGCCAGCAGCTTAGCCGGCCGGTACACTGAAGCTTTCTTT
CASSLAGRYTEAFF
>NA|TRBV19|NA|TRBJ2-3
TGTGCCAGCAAGCCGGGTCCCAGCACAGATACGCAGTATTTT
CASKPGPSTDTQYF
>NA|TRBV18|NA|TRBJ2-2
TGTGCCAGCTCGCCGTTCTCTCAGGGAAACACCGGGGAGCTGTTTTTT
CASSPFSQGNTGELFF
>NA|TRBV5-6|NA|TRBJ2-2
TGTGCCAGCAGCTTGCCCACCGGGGAGCTGTTTTTT
CASSLPTGELFF
>TRBD2|TRBV10-1|NA|TRBJ2-5
TGCGCCAGCAGTGCAGGTCTAGCGGGCGGACAAGAGACCCAGTACTTC
CASSAGLAGGQETQYF
>TRBD1|TRBV29-1|NA|TRBJ2-5
TGCAGCGTTGAGGGCAGGGGGCTTCAAGAGACCCAGTACTTC
CSVEGRGLQETQYF
>TRBD2|TRBV2|few|TRBJ2-2
TGTGCCAGAGACAGGGAACTAGCGGGGGTGAACACCGGGGAGCTGTTTTTT
CARDRELAGVNTGELFF
>TRBD2|TRBV4-2|NA|TRBJ2-5
TGTGCCAGCAGCCAAGGGACTAGCGCGTACCAAGAGACCCAGTACTTC
CASSQGTSAYQETQYF
>TRBD1|TRBV10-1|NA|TRBJ2-2
TGCGCCAGCAGTGACCCGGGACAGGGGGCAAGGGAGCTGTTTTTT
CASSDPGQGARELFF
>NA|TRBV10-3|NA|TRBJ1-1
TGTGCCATCAGTGAGGGGGGATCCACTGAAGCTTTCTTT
CAISEGGSTEAFF
>NA|TRBV2|NA|TRBJ1-6
TGTGCCAGCAGTAATGAACACGTTAATTCACCCCTCCACTTT
CASSNEHVNSPLHF
>NA|TRBV5-6|NA|TRBJ1-4
TGTGCCAGCAGCTTTAGTGCAACTAATGAAAAACTGTTTTTT
CASSFSATNEKLFF